The sequence of this T cell receptor beta chain was determined in a study of chemoradiotherapy in HPV16-positive cancers. The CDR3 contains 13 residues. Per germline, CDR1 GTSNPN and CDR2 SVGIG (reference sequence). Deletions cut 4 bases from V and 5 bases from J, with 13 bases between. The protocol was immunoSEQ multiplex PCR, while the TCRdb copy is restricted to in-frame clones and leaves out a portion. The table records about 16,000 clones, approximately 70% of them present only once. The TCR sequence derives from a human donor with HPV-associated anogenital cancer. The sequencing here drew on tumor tissue, taken from a patient who underwent chemoradiotherapy. The V gene is TRBV30, the J gene TRBJ2-3; TRBD2 might be the D (5 bases). CDR3 nucleotide sequence: TGTGCCTGGACCCGCCGGGAAGGAGATACGCAGTATTTT. This translates into CAWTRREGDTQYF.